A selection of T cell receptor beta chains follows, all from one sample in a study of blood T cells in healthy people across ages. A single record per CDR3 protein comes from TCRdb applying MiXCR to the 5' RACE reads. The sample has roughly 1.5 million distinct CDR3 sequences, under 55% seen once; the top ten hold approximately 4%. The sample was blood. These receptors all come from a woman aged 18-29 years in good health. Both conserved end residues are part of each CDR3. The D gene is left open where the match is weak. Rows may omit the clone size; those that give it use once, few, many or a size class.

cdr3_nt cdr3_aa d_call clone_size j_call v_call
TGTGCCAGCAGTTCCTCGACAGGGGTCTCACCCCTCCACTTT CASSSSTGVSPLHF TRBD1 - TRBJ1-6 TRBV27
TGTGCCAGCAGTTCTAACCTGGACAGGGGGGCTAACTATGGCTACACCTTC CASSSNLDRGANYGYTF TRBD1 - TRBJ1-2 TRBV28
TGCAGTGCTAGAGGGCAGGGGGGTCAGCCCCAGCATTTT CSARGQGGQPQHF TRBD1 - TRBJ1-5 TRBV20-1
TGCAGTGTTGAAAACTCGGCTACTCGCACAGATACGCAGTATTTT CSVENSATRTDTQYF - - TRBJ2-3 TRBV29-1
TGTGCCAGCAGCGTAGCGGAGGGAATCCACTATGGCTACACCTTC CASSVAEGIHYGYTF - - TRBJ1-2 TRBV9
TGTGCCAGCAGCCCACCTGGAATCCCAGGCACAGATACGCAGTATTTT CASSPPGIPGTDTQYF - few TRBJ2-3 TRBV11-1
TGTGCCAGCATCCCCGGTCTAGCGGGGGAGACCCAGTACTTC CASIPGLAGETQYF TRBD2 few TRBJ2-5 TRBV6-1
TGTGCCAGCAGTTTCTTGACAGACAATCAGCCCCAGCATTTT CASSFLTDNQPQHF - - TRBJ1-5 TRBV28
TGCGCCAGCAGCCCAGGGGACAGGGAAGGAGATACGCAGTATTTT CASSPGDREGDTQYF TRBD1 - TRBJ2-3 TRBV4-3
TGCAGCGCCCCCAACGGGGGCGGTGAGCAGTTCTTC CSAPNGGGEQFF - - TRBJ2-1 TRBV29-1
TGTGCCAGCAGTTACGGCGTCAGAAACACTGAAGCTTTCTTT CASSYGVRNTEAFF - - TRBJ1-1 TRBV6-5
TGTGCCAGCAGCCTCCTGACTAGCGATAATGAGCAGTACTTC CASSLLTSDNEQYF TRBD2 - TRBJ2-7 TRBV3-1
TGTGCCAGCAGCGTAGGTGCAGGGCAGTATGGCTACACCTTC CASSVGAGQYGYTF - few TRBJ1-2 TRBV9
TGTGCCAGCAGTTTGGGACTGGCTAATTCACCCCTCCACTTT CASSLGLANSPLHF - - TRBJ1-6 TRBV12-3/TRBV12-4
TGCGCCAGCAGCCAATACAGGGCGCCCCCCTACGAGCAGTACTTC CASSQYRAPPYEQYF - - TRBJ2-7 TRBV4-3
TGTGCCAGCAGCCATCAGAGTAATGAAAAACTGTTTTTT CASSHQSNEKLFF - - TRBJ1-4 TRBV13
TGTGCCAGCAGCTTAGATCGGCCAGGTCCTGAAGCTTTCTTT CASSLDRPGPEAFF - many TRBJ1-1 TRBV7-9
TGCGCCAGCAGCACCTTGCTAGCGGGGGGGGTAAATGAGCAGTTCTTC CASSTLLAGGVNEQFF TRBD2 few TRBJ2-1 TRBV4-1
TGTGCCAGCAGCCGCCGACCGGGATCGGGCGCCGGGGAGCTGTTTTTT CASSRRPGSGAGELFF - - TRBJ2-2 TRBV7-2
TGTGCCAGCAGCTTATCGGACAGTCCCGATCAGCCCCAGCATTTT CASSLSDSPDQPQHF - - TRBJ1-5 TRBV7-3
TGCGCCAGCAGCCAAGTTGGAGGCGGGCCCGGCGATACGCAGTATTTT CASSQVGGGPGDTQYF - - TRBJ2-3 TRBV4-3
TGCAGCGTTGTGTTTGGGGACAGCTACGAGCAGTACTTC CSVVFGDSYEQYF TRBD1 few TRBJ2-7 TRBV29-1
TGTGCCAGCAGGAAGTCAGGGGAAGCCTACAATGAGCAGTTCTTC CASRKSGEAYNEQFF - - TRBJ2-1 TRBV21-1
TGTGCCAGCAGTTACGCCCTAGCGGGAGGATATGAGCAGTTCTTC CASSYALAGGYEQFF TRBD2 - TRBJ2-1 TRBV27
TGTGCCAGCAGCCACCTGGGACTAGCGGGGGTCGAGCAGTACTTC CASSHLGLAGVEQYF TRBD2 - TRBJ2-7 TRBV3-1
TGTGCCATCAGTGAGTCGGACAGGGGAAACACTGAAGCTTTCTTT CAISESDRGNTEAFF TRBD1 - TRBJ1-1 TRBV10-3
TGCAGTGCTCATAAAGCAGGGACAGCCAAAAACATTCAGTACTTC CSAHKAGTAKNIQYF - - TRBJ2-4 TRBV20-1
TGTGCCAGCAGTGAAGAGAGAAGCTCCTACAATGAGCAGTTCTTC CASSEERSSYNEQFF - - TRBJ2-1 TRBV2
TGCAGCGTGAGGGGACTAGCGGTTGAGACCCAGTACTTC CSVRGLAVETQYF TRBD2 few TRBJ2-5 TRBV29-1
TGTGCCAGCAGCTACCGGGACAGGGGAATCGGAGCTTTCTTT CASSYRDRGIGAFF TRBD1 - TRBJ1-1 TRBV7-9
TGCAGCGTTCCCGATGGGCAGGGGGCAGATGGCTACACCTTC CSVPDGQGADGYTF TRBD1 - TRBJ1-2 TRBV29-1
TGCGCCAGCAGCCAAGGGACCGGAGGAACAGGTATAGGCTACACCTTC CASSQGTGGTGIGYTF - - TRBJ1-2 TRBV4-1
TGTGCCAGCAGGTCCGAGGGGGGAGATACTGAAGCTTTCTTT CASRSEGGDTEAFF - - TRBJ1-1 TRBV7-9
TGTGCCAGCATTTCTGAGGGGCAATCACCCCTCCACTTT CASISEGQSPLHF - - TRBJ1-6 TRBV2
TGTGCCAGCAGCCCAGGGACTAGCGGGAGGGCTTACAATGAGCAGTTCTTC CASSPGTSGRAYNEQFF TRBD2 few TRBJ2-1 TRBV7-2